The 19 T cell receptor beta chains below come from one sample, sequenced in a study of cytomegalovirus exposure and HLA in healthy donors. Amplification used 60 Vbeta primers and 13 Jbeta primers. The repertoire was sequenced with immunoSEQ multiplex PCR; TCRdb's copy has only in-frame clones and lacks some. Here the sample spans around 99,000 clones, roughly 80% being singletons. The sample consisted of PBMCs. The receptors originated from a man in his forties in good health and CMV-seronegative.

The rearrangement links TRBV5-1 to TRBJ1-1, with 11 bases identical to TRBD1. Germline assignment: CDR1 SGHRS and CDR2 YFSETQ. V trimming: 1 base; J trimming: 4 bases; junction bases outside the gene matches: 9. The CDR3 contains 17 residues. The chain's CDR3 is CASSLTGTGGVGTEAFF. The CDR3 DNA reads as TGCGCCAGCAGCTTGACCGGGACAGGGGGGGTCGGCACTGAAGCTTTCTTT.

The chain joins TRBV10-1 to TRBJ2-1; 7 bases agree with TRBD1. V gave up 11 bases and J gave up 3 bases; unmatched junction bases: 10. There are 14 residues in the CDR3. CDR1 is WNHNN, CDR2 SYGVQD, per germline (reference sequence). As DNA, the CDR3 is TGCGCCGACATGACGACAGGGAGCTACAATGAGCAGTTCTTC. The encoded protein is CADMTTGSYNEQFF.

This rearrangement joins TRBV25-1 to TRBJ1-2; no reliable D call. V lost 0 bases to trimming and J lost 2 bases, with 13 bases between them. Germline V CDR1 and CDR2: MGHDK, SYGVNS. The CDR3 is made up of 16 amino acids. CDR3 residues: CASSEYVLPTNYGYTF. Here the CDR3 DNA reads TGTGCCAGCAGTGAATACGTCCTACCAACGAACTATGGCTACACCTTC.

The genes are TRBV11-2 and TRBJ2-1; 8 nucleotides agree with TRBD1. CDR1 is SGHAT and CDR2 is FQNNGV in the germline V gene. V dropped 8 bases and J dropped 7; count of bases not matched to a gene: 10. This CDR3 region has 14 residues. Written as DNA, the CDR3 is TGTGCCAGCTGTCAAGACAGGGGATTTAATGAGCAGTTCTTC. It encodes CASCQDRGFNEQFF.

The chain joins TRBV4-1 to TRBJ2-3, with TRBD1 matching 9 bases. Per the germline V gene, CDR1 is MGHRA and CDR2 is YSYEKL. The CDR3 is 13 amino acids. Trimming at V came to 4 bases and at J to 6 bases, leaving 2 bases not matched to a gene. The chain's CDR3 is CASSLGTGDTQYF. The CDR3 region has the DNA TGCGCCAGCAGCCTGGGGACAGGGGATACGCAGTATTTT.

The CDR3 protein is CASSLTHTGELFF. CDR3 nucleotide sequence: TGTGCCAGCAGCTTAACCCATACCGGGGAGCTGTTTTTT. The chain employs TRBV7-3 and TRBJ2-2, with D hard to call. Germline CDR1 reads SGHTA; CDR2 reads FQGTGA. This CDR3 is 13 amino acids long. V gave up 0 bases and J gave up 5 bases, with 4 bases separating them.

This clone was detected a few times. The rearrangement joins TRBV6-4 to TRBJ1-1, with D uncertain. Trimming removed 5 bases from V and 1 base from J, with 8 bases in between. Germline CDR1 MRHNA, CDR2 SNTAGT. The CDR3 totals 13 residues. Here the CDR3 reads CASSRVWNTEAFF. The CDR3 DNA reads as TGTGCCAGCAGTCGCGTATGGAACACTGAAGCTTTCTTT.

This sequence joins TRBV28 and TRBJ2-7; a weak D match, TRBD2 (5 bases). CDR3 length: 15 residues. V was clipped by 5 bases and J by 2 bases, with 16 bases between them. Germline CDR1 and CDR2: MDHEN and SYDVKM. The CDR3 DNA reads as TGTGCCAGCAGTCCACCTGGCGGGCCCGCCTACGAGCAGTACTTC. This sequence encodes CASSPPGGPAYEQYF.

This chain connects TRBV6-5 to TRBJ1-6; 11 bases are a match to TRBD1. This CDR3 spans 16 amino acids. The germline V gene has CDR1 MNHEY and CDR2 SVGAGI. Losses at the gene ends were 2 bases for V and 12 bases for J; bases not matched to a gene: 9. The CDR3 DNA sequence: TGTGCCAGCAGTTACCTCACCGGGACAGGGGGTATACCCCTCCACTTT. Translated: CASSYLTGTGGIPLHF.

V and J are TRBV7-2 and TRBJ2-1, with a tentative D call TRBD1 (6 bases). Per the germline V gene, CDR1 is SGHTA and CDR2 is FQGNSA. The V end was cut by 6 bases, the J end by 9 bases, with 12 bases between. This CDR3 has 12 residues. The CDR3 spells CASSYRATEQFF. CDR3 nucleotides: TGTGCCAGCAGTTACAGGGCCACTGAGCAGTTCTTC.

The chain recombines TRBV27 with TRBJ1-1; a possible D gene is TRBD1 (6 bases). The CDR3 spans 13 residues. V was trimmed by 6 bases and J by 7 bases, leaving 15 bases between them. From germline, CDR1 is MNHEY and CDR2 SMNVEV (reference sequence). CDR3: CASRIDRYNEAFF. DNA for the CDR3: TGTGCCAGCAGAATTGACAGGTACAATGAAGCTTTCTTT.

The J gene is TRBJ2-7, the V gene TRBV6-6, with 13 bases aligning to TRBD2. The length of the CDR3 is 15 residues. V lost 6 bases to trimming and J lost 4 bases; unmatched junction nucleotides: 6. Germline V gene data show CDR1 as MNHNY and CDR2 as SVGAGI (reference sequence). CDR3 bases: TGTGCCAGCAGCCCAAGGACTAGCGGGAGATACGAGCAGTACTTC. Translation gives CASSPRTSGRYEQYF.

The chain recombines TRBV30 with TRBJ2-7, with a tentative D call TRBD2 (5 bases). The CDR3 consists of 11 residues. The V end was cut by 4 bases, the J end by 4 bases, with 8 bases between. CDR1 and CDR2 (germline): GTSNPN, SVGIG (reference sequence). This CDR3 reads CAWTGKYEQYF. As DNA, the CDR3 is TGTGCCTGGACGGGGAAATACGAGCAGTACTTC.

This clone showed up just a few times. The rearrangement joins TRBV5-1 to TRBJ2-1; D call uncertain. Trimming took 0 bases from V and 3 from J, leaving 4 bases between them. The germline V gene encodes CDR1 SGHRS and CDR2 YFSETQ. This CDR3 is 13 amino acids long. CDR3 loop: CASSLAHYNEQFF. As DNA, the CDR3 is TGCGCCAGCAGCTTGGCCCACTACAATGAGCAGTTCTTC.

The chain carries TRBV28 and TRBJ1-3; 8 nucleotides align to TRBD1. The CDR3 contains 13 residues. The germline V gene has CDR1 MDHEN and CDR2 SYDVKM. The J segment lost 7 bases and the V segment lost 9 bases, leaving 8 bases of the junction unmatched. CDR3 sequence: CASTGGRGNTIYF. The DNA of the CDR3 is TGTGCCAGTACAGGGGGGAGAGGTAACACCATATATTTT.

The V gene is TRBV28, the J gene TRBJ2-7, with D perhaps TRBD1 (5 bases). Germline CDR1 and CDR2: MDHEN and SYDVKM. This CDR3 is built from 16 residues. The V end was cut by 8 bases, the J end by 3 bases, with 23 bases between. CDR3 loop: CASVAGQPQGFYEQYF. In DNA form, the CDR3 reads TGTGCCAGCGTAGCAGGCCAACCTCAGGGATTCTACGAGCAGTACTTC. The full variable domain, completed using reference TRBV28 and TRBJ2-7, is DVKVTQSSRYLVKRTGEKVFLECVQDMDHENMFWYRQDPGLGLRLIYFSYDVKMKEKGDIPEGYSVSREKKERFSLILESASTNQTSMYLCASVAGQPQGFYEQYFGPGTRLTVT.

The rearrangement links TRBV29-1 to TRBJ2-1; D unclear. Germline loops: CDR1 SQVTM, CDR2 ANQGSEA. Trimming cost V 7 bases and J 7 bases, with 14 bases left between them. This CDR3 is 12 amino acids long. CDR3 sequence (DNA): TGCAGCGCTCTTTTTTCCAGGAATGAGCAGTTCTTC. It encodes CSALFSRNEQFF.

The V gene is TRBV2, the J gene TRBJ2-7; 12 bases align to TRBD2. The trim removed 5 bases at V and 5 bases at J, leaving 7 bases unmatched. The germline V gene has CDR1 SNHLY and CDR2 FYNNEI. The CDR3 extends over 15 amino acids. The CDR3 sequence: CASSSSGGAMNEQYF. The CDR3 bases are TGTGCCAGCAGTTCTAGCGGGGGGGCGATGAACGAGCAGTACTTC.

J is TRBJ1-1 and V is TRBV18; a possible D gene is TRBD1 (6 bases). Germline CDR1 reads KGHSH; CDR2 reads LQKENI. This CDR3 has 14 amino acids. Trimming left V 4 bases short and J 1 base short, with 10 bases between. Here the CDR3 reads CASSQGVRNTEAFF. CDR3 nucleotides: TGTGCCAGCTCACAGGGGGTCAGGAACACTGAAGCTTTCTTT.